This TCR beta chain was identified during a study of memory CD4+ T cells and cytomegalovirus serostatus (dated by TCRdb to about 2019). In the study overall: The cohort included approximately 35 healthy adults from Belgium, of whom 9 were CMV seropositive and 24 were CMV seronegative. CD4+ memory TCRbeta repertoires of a Belgian cohort with known cytomegalovirus serostatus were sequenced in order to replicate a published TCR-based CMV serostatus classifier. General study outcomes and caveats: Unlike the original study, which covered naive and memory CD4+ and CD8+ populations, the Belgian study sequenced only CD4+CD45RO+ memory cells. The original-framework classifier achieved a median bootstrapped AUC of 0.95 with a 95% CI of 0.76-1.00 on the Belgian cohort. CMV serostatus prediction reached a median bootstrapped AUC of nearly 0.96 with the original framework and 0.91 with a US-trained random forest. The results were interpreted as suggesting that the CMV-associated TCR signature is largely present in the CD4+ memory repertoire. Among the 150 to 200 previously reported CMV-associated TCRbeta sequences, some 62 showed up in the CD4+ memory repertoires, with each one found in between one and five individuals.

Genomic DNA was extracted from sorted cells with the Quick-DNA Microprep Kit. Amplification of TCRbeta DNA was done with the immunoSEQ hsTCRbeta kit, following the protocol from the manufacturer. TCRbeta libraries were sequenced on an Illumina MiSeq instrument. In the original analysis: After out-of-frame sequences were removed, 2 million to 2.5 million distinct TCRbeta sequences remained, averaging around 66,000 per individual. Each individual was scored using the number of 150 to 200 previously reported CMV-associated TCRbeta sequences that the individual carried and the total number of productive distinct TCRbeta sequences. A beta-binomial model was reimplemented in Python, and random forests from scikit-learn, run with default parameters, were trained on data from the US cohort. Classifier performance on the Belgian cohort was summarized as median AUC with percentile confidence intervals over 10,000 bootstrap iterations. Entries here come from immuneACCESS through TCRdb and include only in-frame sequences with V and J called. Some clones fail to appear in such tables; in the studies checked, an unresolved V gene covers under half of the shortfall, and the cause of the remainder is unknown. The V and J calls and clone size were taken over from that table, and D and trimming were inferred from the DNA. Across this sample there are over 65,000 clones, with roughly 80% seen only once. The top ten hold around 2.6% of the sample.

Single viable CD3+CD4+CD8-CD45RO+ cells were sorted as memory CD4+ T cells on a FACSAria II. CMV serostatus was determined using a Roche Elecsys assay that detects serum IgG against CMV pp150, pp28, p38 and p52. Once the samples were thawed, total CD4+ T cells were enriched through positive selection using CD4 magnetic microbeads. The samples came from a separate study whose specific focus was interrogating the CD4+ T cell memory repertoire. Following standard operating procedures, peripheral blood mononuclear cells were isolated and cryopreserved, while serum was kept at -80 degrees C. The staining relied on CD3-PerCP (BW264/56), CD4-APC (RPA-T4), CD45RO-PE (UCHT1) and CD8-Pacific Orange (3B5) antibodies, and Sytox blue was used to exclude non-viable cells. Details on this clone: Its target antigen remains unknown. No clone much larger than this one lies a single base away; base qualities are absent.

CDR1 and CDR2 are read off the germline V gene (reference sequence) as WNHNN and SYGVQD. From the cysteine up to the phenylalanine, the CDR3 has a length of 14 residues. Only the CDR3 region is kept as DNA, spanning 42 bases read in frame from base 1. After removal of 6 bases from V and 12 bases from J, the junction retains 14 bases not matched to a gene. The sequencing sample was made of memory CD4+ T cells from blood. This chain is built from TRBV10-1 and TRBJ1-2; the junction holds 9 bases that match TRBD1. This clonotype originated in an adult in good health and CMV-seropositive. The CDR3 sequence is CASSPSGTGFRHTF. At the DNA level, the sequence is TGCGCCAGCAGCCCCTCCGGGACAGGGTTCCGACACACCTTC.